The 30 T cell receptor beta chains below were found in one sample sequenced in a study of vaccination effects on CD4 cells after COVID-19. Their antigen targets remain unknown. Scientists isolated CD4+ T cells after a roughly ten-day culture period ended. The vaccine given was either BNT162b2 or mRNA-1273, in two doses. Data came from immunoSEQ multiplex PCR; TCRdb stores just in-frame clones and leaves some out. The sample lists just over 55,000 clones; around 73% were seen once. Sequences were derived from CD4+ T cells from PBMCs cultured without peptide, sampled after COVID-19 vaccination. Receptors originate from a human donor who received a COVID-19 vaccine.

The chain uses TRBV3-1 (or the pseudogene TRBV3-2) and TRBJ1-6; 10 bases are shared with TRBD1. Trimming took 6 bases from V and 8 from J; bases not matched to a gene: 10. From germline, CDR1 is LGHDT and CDR2 YNNKEL (reference sequence). The length of the CDR3 is 16 residues. The CDR3 here is CASRPTGGASYSPLHF. For the CDR3, the DNA is TGTGCCAGCAGGCCGACAGGGGGCGCCTCTTATTCACCCCTCCACTTT.

This clone came up once. The chain is built from TRBV2 and TRBJ2-6; D not resolved. CDR1 is SNHLY, CDR2 FYNNEI, per germline. This CDR3 is built from 14 residues. Trimming shortened V by 5 bases and J by 0 bases, and 5 bases separated the two germline ends. The CDR3 reads CASSRISGANVLTF. The CDR3 coding sequence is TGTGCCAGCAGTAGAATCTCTGGGGCCAACGTCCTGACTTTC.

The chain carries TRBV3-1 (or the pseudogene TRBV3-2) and TRBJ2-5; no definite D call. Germline V CDR1 and CDR2: LGHDT, YNNKEL (reference sequence). This CDR3 spans 14 amino acids. The germline V and J ends were trimmed by 3 bases and 1 base, with 9 bases remaining between them. The CDR3 region has the DNA TGTGCCAGCAGCCATAACAGTTTCCAAGAGACCCAGTACTTC. This codes for CASSHNSFQETQYF.

The J gene is TRBJ2-1, the V gene TRBV6-5; 7 positions match TRBD2. This CDR3 has 15 amino acids. From germline, CDR1 is MNHEY and CDR2 SVGAGI. The ends lost 6 bases at V and 0 bases at J; junction bases unmatched: 5. CDR3 bases: TGTGCCAGCAGCTGGGAGGGGACCTCCTACAATGAGCAGTTCTTC. Translating gives CASSWEGTSYNEQFF.

This chain uses TRBV6-2 or TRBV6-3 with TRBJ2-2; 13 nucleotides line up with TRBD2. The CDR3 sequence is 16 residues long. The J segment lost 5 bases and the V segment lost 4 bases, leaving 4 bases of the junction unmatched. CDR1 MNHEY and CDR2 SVGEGT come from the germline V gene. The CDR3 nucleotides read TGTGCCAGCAGTTTCGGACTAGCGGGAGAAACCGGGGAGCTGTTTTTT. It encodes CASSFGLAGETGELFF.

The V gene is TRBV7-2, the J gene TRBJ2-7; no reliable D call. The CDR3 spans 14 residues. V was cut by 5 bases and J by 4 bases, with 15 bases left in between. Germline V gene sequence: CDR1 SGHTA, CDR2 FQGNSA. CDR3 protein: CASSPRRRPYEQYF. CDR3 sequence (DNA): TGTGCCAGCAGCCCACGACGACGCCCTTACGAGCAGTACTTC.

The rearrangement uses TRBV5-5 and TRBJ1-1, with TRBD1 as a possible D gene (6 bases). The germline V gene encodes CDR1 SGHKS and CDR2 YYEKEE (reference sequence). The CDR3 is 15 residues long. Trimming left V 3 bases short and J 4 bases short, with 16 bases between. CDR3 protein: CASSSGGPSFTEAFF. DNA of the CDR3: TGTGCCAGCAGCTCTGGGGGGCCAAGTTTCACTGAAGCTTTCTTT.

In its sample, this clone was seen a few times. The chain carries TRBV5-1 and TRBJ1-6; 8 nucleotides match TRBD1. CDR1 and CDR2 (germline): SGHRS, YFSETQ. V shed 0 bases, J shed 0 bases, and the junction held 5 bases outside the gene matches. The CDR3 loop spans 18 amino acids. The chain's CDR3 is CASSLGPTGVSYNSPLHF. The CDR3, as DNA: TGCGCCAGCAGCTTGGGACCGACAGGGGTCTCCTATAATTCACCCCTCCACTTT.

This clone was observed a single time. The junction and the germline gene differ at one end; a read error may be behind it. The chain uses TRBV3-1 (or the pseudogene TRBV3-2) and TRBJ2-1; no clear D. The V gene's germline CDR1 is LGHDT and CDR2 YNNKEL (reference sequence). The CDR3 covers 12 residues. CDR3 bases: TGTGCCAGCAGCCAGGCTCGCTCGTTAGTCGTCTTC. Protein: CASSQARSLVVF.

CDR3 loop: CASSLQESYEQYF. The CDR3 DNA follows: TGTGCCAGCAGCCTCCAAGAGAGCTACGAGCAGTACTTC. The chain links TRBV3-1 (or the pseudogene TRBV3-2) to TRBJ2-7; D is undetermined. CDR1 LGHDT and CDR2 YNNKEL come from the germline V gene (reference sequence). The CDR3 consists of 13 residues. The ends were cut back, 4 bases at V and 3 bases at J, with 10 bases in the middle.

V and J are TRBV6-5 and TRBJ1-2; no reliable D call. Trimming removed 2 bases from V and 3 bases from J, with 16 bases in between. From germline, CDR1 is MNHEY and CDR2 SVGAGI. The CDR3 is made up of 16 amino acids. The CDR3 DNA reads TGTGCCAGCAGTTACCAAATAAGTGGGGAACACTATGGCTACACCTTC. It encodes CASSYQISGEHYGYTF.

This clone occurred a few times. The chain couples TRBV5-1 to TRBJ1-5; tentatively, D is TRBD1 (6 bases). From germline, CDR1 is SGHRS and CDR2 YFSETQ. With 5 bases removed from V and 6 bases from J, the gap between germline ends came to 12 bases. CDR3 length equals 13 residues. The CDR3 protein is CASSSGDGQPQHF. CDR3 in DNA: TGCGCCAGCAGTTCAGGGGACGGTCAGCCCCAGCATTTT. Full variable domain (rest looked up from reference TRBV5-1 and TRBJ1-5): KAGVTQTPRYLIKTRGQQVTLSCSPISGHRSVSWYQQTPGQGLQFLFEYFSETQRNKGNFPGRFSGRQFSNSRSEMNVSTLELGDSALYLCASSSGDGQPQHFGDGTRLSIL.

The chain uses TRBV3-1 (or the pseudogene TRBV3-2) and TRBJ2-1, with 9 positions matching TRBD2. CDR3 length: 15 residues. V was pared by 4 bases and J by 6 bases, with 7 bases of the junction left unmatched. Germline V gene data show CDR1 as LGHDT and CDR2 as YNNKEL (reference sequence). The CDR3 region is CASSPLAGTVNEQFF. In DNA form, the CDR3 reads TGTGCCAGCAGCCCCCTAGCGGGGACGGTCAATGAGCAGTTCTTC.

This rearrangement joins TRBV5-4 to TRBJ2-1; TRBD1 is a possible D gene (5 bases). This CDR3 is 15 amino acids long. V lost 1 base and J lost 4, with 12 bases in between. Germline V CDR1 and CDR2: SGHNT, YYREEE (reference sequence). CDR3 sequence reads: CASSLSVGPYNEQFF. CDR3 nucleotides: TGTGCCAGCAGCTTGTCCGTGGGGCCATACAATGAGCAGTTCTTC.

This rearrangement joins TRBV28 to TRBJ2-1; D possibly corresponds to TRBD2 (5 bases). The CDR3 spans 13 residues. With 4 bases removed from V and 8 bases from J, the gap between germline ends came to 12 bases. CDR1 and CDR2 (germline): MDHEN, SYDVKM. The CDR3 sequence: CASSYSLAYEQFF. The CDR3, as DNA: TGTGCCAGCAGTTATTCTCTAGCCTATGAGCAGTTCTTC.

The gene calls are TRBV6-5 and TRBJ2-1; D is ambiguous. The length of the CDR3 is 12 residues. Trimming removed 6 bases at V and 8 bases at J, with 11 bases between. Germline V gene lookup returns CDR1 MNHEY and CDR2 SVGAGI. The CDR3 is CASSYITDEQFF. The CDR3 bases are TGTGCCAGCAGCTACATAACCGATGAGCAGTTCTTC.

This clone has only a few counts. The chain couples TRBV7-9 to TRBJ1-5; no reliable D call. CDR3 length: 16 residues. CDR1 and CDR2 from the germline V gene are SEHNR and FQNEAQ (reference sequence). Trimming took off 3 bases at V and 7 bases at J, with 19 bases between the two ends. The CDR3 loop is CASSLYMGTQRQPQHF. The DNA for the CDR3 is TGTGCCAGCAGCTTGTATATGGGAACCCAGAGGCAGCCCCAGCATTTT. Drawing the rest from reference TRBV7-9 and TRBJ1-5, the complete variable domain is DTGVSQNPRHKITKRGQNVTFRCDPISEHNRLYWYRQTLGQGPEFLTYFQNEAQLEKSRLLSDRFSAERPKGSFSTLEIQRTEQGDSAMYLCASSLYMGTQRQPQHFGDGTRLSIL.

The gene calls are TRBV11-2 and TRBJ2-3, with TRBD2 matching 10 bases. V lost 1 base to trimming and J lost 6 bases; unmatched junction nucleotides: 10. CDR1 is SGHAT and CDR2 is FQNNGV in the germline V gene. The CDR3 is made up of 17 amino acids. The CDR3 nucleotides read TGTGCCAGCAGCTTAGGGCTAGCGGGGGTTCCTAGGGATACGCAGTATTTT. The encoded protein is CASSLGLAGVPRDTQYF.

The chain couples TRBV7-3 to TRBJ2-3; 8 bases are shared with TRBD2. V shed 4 bases and J 3 bases; nucleotides not matched to a gene: 9. From germline, CDR1 is SGHTA and CDR2 FQGTGA. The CDR3 is made up of 16 amino acids. The CDR3 is CASSSTGGGLTDTQYF. CDR3 sequence (DNA): TGTGCCAGCAGCTCAACGGGGGGGGGCCTGACAGATACGCAGTATTTT.

The chain combines TRBV5-1 with TRBJ1-2; TRBD1 matches 8 bases. V lost 0 bases to trimming and J lost 6 bases; unmatched junction nucleotides: 7. CDR3 length: 15 residues. The germline CDR1 and CDR2 sequences are SGHRS and YFSETQ. This CDR3 reads CASSLAGTGQNGYTF. As DNA, the CDR3 is TGCGCCAGCAGCTTGGCTGGGACAGGACAGAATGGCTACACCTTC.

The chain carries TRBV15 and TRBJ1-4; D call uncertain. Germline V gives CDR1 LNHNV, CDR2 YYDKDF (reference sequence). This CDR3 contains 14 residues. V lost 3 bases and J 7 bases, leaving 12 bases between the germline ends. Here the CDR3 DNA reads TGTGCCACCAGCAGCCACCGGCCCCGTGAAAAACTGTTTTTT. Translation: CATSSHRPREKLFF. The full variable domain, in which reference TRBV15 and TRBJ1-4 provide the parts outside the CDR3, is DAMVIQNPRYQVTQFGKPVTLSCSQTLNHNVMYWYQQKSSQAPKLLFHYYDKDFNNEADTPDNFQSRRPNTSFCFLDIRSPGLGDTAMYLCATSSHRPREKLFFGSGTQLSVL.

The rearrangement uses TRBV7-2 and TRBJ1-2; D is unresolved. V gave up 2 bases and J gave up 5 bases, with 6 bases separating them. The CDR3 sequence is 12 residues long. Germline loops: CDR1 SGHTA, CDR2 FQGNSA. The CDR3 sequence: CASSLTGYGYTF. In DNA, the CDR3 is TGTGCCAGCAGCTTAACGGGGTATGGCTACACCTTC.

V gene TRBV7-8 combines with J gene TRBJ1-3; possibly TRBD1 for D (6 bases). The CDR3 extends over 16 amino acids. The germline V gene has CDR1 SGHVS and CDR2 FQNEAQ. V gave up 1 base and J gave up 4 bases, with 14 bases separating them. This chain's CDR3 is CASSLEAGDRGNTIYF. CDR3 nucleotides: TGTGCCAGCAGCTTAGAAGCAGGGGATAGGGGAAACACCATATATTTT. The full variable domain, in which reference TRBV7-8 and TRBJ1-3 provide the parts outside the CDR3, is GAGVSQSPRYKVAKRGQDVALRCDPISGHVSLFWYQQALGQGPEFLTYFQNEAQLDKSGLPSDRFFAERPEGSVSTLKIQRTQQEDSAVYLCASSLEAGDRGNTIYFGEGSWLTVV.

This chain links TRBV5-4 with TRBJ2-3, with TRBD1 matching 7 bases. CDR1 SGHNT and CDR2 YYREEE come from the germline V gene (reference sequence). V trimming: 3 bases; J trimming: 2 bases; junction bases outside the gene matches: 3. The CDR3 extends over 14 amino acids. The CDR3: CASSWTGNTDTQYF. The CDR3 region has the DNA TGTGCCAGCAGCTGGACAGGAAACACAGATACGCAGTATTTT.

The chain combines TRBV6-5 with TRBJ1-1; D might be TRBD1 (5 bases). This CDR3 has 12 amino acids. Per the germline V gene, CDR1 is MNHEY and CDR2 is SVGAGI. V was shortened by 7 bases and J by 4 bases, with 10 bases between the two germline ends. For the CDR3, the DNA is TGTGCCAGCAAGTATAGGGGCACTGAAGCTTTCTTT. Residues: CASKYRGTEAFF.

The V call is TRBV5-1, the J call TRBJ2-2; D not certain. Trimming pared 4 bases from V and 5 bases from J, leaving 12 bases between. CDR1 and CDR2 from the germline V gene are SGHRS and YFSETQ. There are 14 residues in the CDR3. CDR3 sequence reads: CASSGRYRTGELFF. The CDR3 nucleotides are TGCGCCAGCAGCGGCAGGTATAGGACCGGGGAGCTGTTTTTT.

The V gene is TRBV18, the J gene TRBJ2-3; D call uncertain. Germline-derived CDR1 and CDR2 are KGHSH and LQKENI. The CDR3 consists of 13 residues. Deletions cut 6 bases from V and 2 bases from J, with 9 bases between. CDR3 sequence: CASSLISTDTQYF. The CDR3 DNA is TGTGCCAGCTCCCTAATATCCACAGATACGCAGTATTTT. The variable domain in full, completed from reference TRBV18 and TRBJ2-3, reads NAGVMQNPRHLVRRRGQEARLRCSPMKGHSHVYWYRQLPEEGLKFMVYLQKENIIDESGMPKERFSAEFPKEGPSILRIQQVVRGDSAAYFCASSLISTDTQYFGPGTRLTVL.

The chain uses TRBV6-6 and TRBJ1-1; no firm D call. Germline V lookup: CDR1 MNHNY, CDR2 SVGAGI (reference sequence). Trimming took off 6 bases at V and 1 base at J, with 9 bases between the two ends. CDR3 length equals 13 residues. The CDR3: CASSWDANTEAFF. CDR3 sequence (DNA): TGTGCCAGCAGCTGGGATGCGAACACTGAAGCTTTCTTT.

The chain joins TRBV28 to TRBJ2-6, with TRBD1 matching 7 bases. V shed 7 bases, J shed 5 bases, and the junction held 5 bases outside the gene matches. CDR1 MDHEN and CDR2 SYDVKM come from the germline V gene. The CDR3 has 14 residues. The DNA of the CDR3 is TGTGCCAGCACAGGACAGGAATGGGCCAACGTCCTGACTTTC. Protein product: CASTGQEWANVLTF.

The gene calls are TRBV4-2 and TRBJ2-7; TRBD2 matches 7 bases. Germline CDR1 is LGHNA and CDR2 is YNFKEQ. The V gene end was trimmed by 0 bases and the J gene end by 4 bases; junction bases not matched to a gene: 6. The CDR3 is made up of 15 amino acids. DNA for the CDR3: TGTGCCAGCAGCCAAGATGTAGCGGGCAAATACGAGCAGTACTTC. Protein: CASSQDVAGKYEQYF.